In its sample, the clone carrying this T cell receptor beta chain was seen a few times. The data stem from a study of blood T cell repertoires in COVID-19. The repertoire was sequenced with immunoSEQ multiplex PCR; TCRdb's copy has only in-frame clones and lacks some. Here the sample spans about 190,000 clones, about four fifths being singletons. The sequence was collected from a woman at least 80 years old with active or convalescent COVID-19. The sequencing sample was made of peripheral blood.

The CDR3 coding sequence is TGTGCCAGCAGCCCCAGTGCCGGGACAGACTTCTACGAGCAGTACTTC. This gives the protein CASSPSAGTDFYEQYF. This chain joins TRBV7-8 and TRBJ2-7, with TRBD1 identical over 7 bases. The CDR3 spans 16 residues. V lost 5 bases, J lost 3 bases, and 13 bases stayed unmatched. Germline V gene data show CDR1 as SGHVS and CDR2 as FQNEAQ.